This T cell receptor (delta chain) stems from a study of γδ T cells in repeated Plasmodium falciparum infection. There are many counts of this clone. TCRdb used CATT to re-call clones from the multiplex PCR reads. This table has approximately 50,000 delta-chain clones, about 2% appearing once. Bulk repertoires came from Vgamma9/Vdelta2+ or Vdelta2-negative gammadelta T cells flow-sorted from PBMC. CDR3 size: 16 residues. Germline assignment: CDR1 TSWWSYY and CDR2 QGS. V lost 5 bases to trimming and J lost 3 bases, with 19 bases between them. The V gene is TRDV1, the J gene TRDJ1, with a weak D call TRDD2 (6 bases). The receptor was derived from a pool of human donors (malaria-infected and uninfected, not separated). The sample was gamma-delta T cells from blood. CDR3 sequence: CALGNQFLSVPDKLIF. The CDR3 bases are TGTGCTCTTGGGAACCAATTCCTATCGGTGCCCGATAAACTCATCTTT.